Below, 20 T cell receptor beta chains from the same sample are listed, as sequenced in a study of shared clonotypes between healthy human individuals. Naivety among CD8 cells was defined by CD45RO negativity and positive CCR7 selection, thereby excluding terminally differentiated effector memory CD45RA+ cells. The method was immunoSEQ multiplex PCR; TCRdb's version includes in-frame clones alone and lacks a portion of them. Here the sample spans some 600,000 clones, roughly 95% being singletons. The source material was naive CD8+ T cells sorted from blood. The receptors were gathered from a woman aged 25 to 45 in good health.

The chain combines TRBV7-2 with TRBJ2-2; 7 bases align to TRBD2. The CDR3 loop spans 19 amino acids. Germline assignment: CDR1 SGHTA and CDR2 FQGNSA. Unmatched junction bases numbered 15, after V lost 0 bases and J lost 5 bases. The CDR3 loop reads CASSLAWSWRGKGTGELFF. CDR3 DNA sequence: TGTGCCAGCAGCTTAGCGTGGTCTTGGCGGGGGAAAGGGACCGGGGAGCTGTTTTTT.

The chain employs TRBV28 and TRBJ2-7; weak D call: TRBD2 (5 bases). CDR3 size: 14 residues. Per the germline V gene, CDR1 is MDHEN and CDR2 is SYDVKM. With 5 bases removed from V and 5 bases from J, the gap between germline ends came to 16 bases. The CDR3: CASSASGYSHEQYF. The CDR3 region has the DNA TGTGCCAGCAGTGCCTCGGGGTATAGCCACGAGCAGTACTTC.

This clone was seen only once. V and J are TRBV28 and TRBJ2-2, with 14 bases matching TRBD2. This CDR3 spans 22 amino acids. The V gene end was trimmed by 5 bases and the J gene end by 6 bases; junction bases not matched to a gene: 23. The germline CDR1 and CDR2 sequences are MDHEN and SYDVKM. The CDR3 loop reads CASSTRLAGGPVGKISPGELFF. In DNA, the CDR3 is TGTGCCAGCAGTACCAGACTAGCGGGAGGGCCGGTTGGAAAAATTTCCCCCGGGGAGCTGTTTTTT.

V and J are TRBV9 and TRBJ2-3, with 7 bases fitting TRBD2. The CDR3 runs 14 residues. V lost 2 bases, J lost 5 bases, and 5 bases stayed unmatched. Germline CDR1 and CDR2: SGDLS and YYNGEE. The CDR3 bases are TGTGCCAGCAGCGTCCTAGCGGCCCAAGATACGCAGTATTTT. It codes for CASSVLAAQDTQYF.

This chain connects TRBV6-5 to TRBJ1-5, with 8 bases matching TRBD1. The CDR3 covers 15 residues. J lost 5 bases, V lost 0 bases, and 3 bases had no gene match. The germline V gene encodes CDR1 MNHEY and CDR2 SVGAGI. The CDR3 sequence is CASSYSARGHQPQHF. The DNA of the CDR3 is TGTGCCAGCAGTTACTCGGCCAGGGGGCATCAGCCCCAGCATTTT.

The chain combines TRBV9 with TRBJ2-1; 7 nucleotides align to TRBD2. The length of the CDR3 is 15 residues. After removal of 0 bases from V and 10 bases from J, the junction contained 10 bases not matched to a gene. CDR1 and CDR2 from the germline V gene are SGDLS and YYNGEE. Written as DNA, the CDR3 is TGTGCCAGCAGCGTAGTTGGCGGGGGACCCTCGGAGCAGTTCTTC. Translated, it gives CASSVVGGGPSEQFF.

The CDR3 DNA follows: TGTGCCAGCAGTCTCTGGTGGACTAGCAATCAGCCCCAGCATTTT. This encodes CASSLWWTSNQPQHF. The V call is TRBV28, the J call TRBJ1-5; D is ambiguous. V lost 5 bases, J lost 0 bases, and 11 bases lay in between. This CDR3 contains 15 residues. Germline assignment: CDR1 MDHEN and CDR2 SYDVKM.

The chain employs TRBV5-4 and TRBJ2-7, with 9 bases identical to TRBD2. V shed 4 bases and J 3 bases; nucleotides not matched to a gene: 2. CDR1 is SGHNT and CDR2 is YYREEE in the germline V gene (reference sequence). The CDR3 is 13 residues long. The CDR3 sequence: CASSRTSDYEQYF. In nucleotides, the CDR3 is TGTGCCAGCAGCCGGACTAGCGACTACGAGCAGTACTTC.

The CDR3 region is CASSIGLAGGMPYNEQFF. The CDR3 nucleotides read TGTGCCAGTAGTATAGGACTAGCGGGAGGTATGCCCTACAATGAGCAGTTCTTC. The gene calls are TRBV19 and TRBJ2-1; TRBD2 agrees at 13 bases. Germline V CDR1 and CDR2: LNHDA, SQIVND (reference sequence). CDR3 length: 18 residues. V lost 1 base, J lost 2 bases, and 5 bases stayed unmatched.

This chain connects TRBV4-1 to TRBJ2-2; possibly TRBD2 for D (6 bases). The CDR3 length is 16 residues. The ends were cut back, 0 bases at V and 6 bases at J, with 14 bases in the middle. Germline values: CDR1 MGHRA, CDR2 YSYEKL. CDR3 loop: CASSQDPASEAGELFF. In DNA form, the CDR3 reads TGCGCCAGCAGCCAAGATCCGGCTAGCGAGGCCGGGGAGCTGTTTTTT.

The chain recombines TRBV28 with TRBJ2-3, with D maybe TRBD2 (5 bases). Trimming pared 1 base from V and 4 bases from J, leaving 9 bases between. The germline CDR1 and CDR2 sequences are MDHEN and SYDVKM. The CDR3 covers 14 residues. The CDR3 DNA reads TGTGCCAGCAGTTTATCCGGAGCGGCAGATACGCAGTATTTT. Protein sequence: CASSLSGAADTQYF.

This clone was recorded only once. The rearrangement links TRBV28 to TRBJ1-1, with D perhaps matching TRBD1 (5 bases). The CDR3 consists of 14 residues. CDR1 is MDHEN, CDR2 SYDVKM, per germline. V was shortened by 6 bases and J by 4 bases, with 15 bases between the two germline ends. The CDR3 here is CASRPQGSSTEAFF. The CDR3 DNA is TGTGCCAGCAGACCCCAGGGTTCGAGCACTGAAGCTTTCTTT.

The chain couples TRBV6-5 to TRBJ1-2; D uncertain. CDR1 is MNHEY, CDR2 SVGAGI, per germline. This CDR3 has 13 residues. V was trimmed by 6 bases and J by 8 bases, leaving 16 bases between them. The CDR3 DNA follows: TGTGCCAGCAGCCCGATGAGCGAGGAGGGCTACACCTTC. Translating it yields CASSPMSEEGYTF.

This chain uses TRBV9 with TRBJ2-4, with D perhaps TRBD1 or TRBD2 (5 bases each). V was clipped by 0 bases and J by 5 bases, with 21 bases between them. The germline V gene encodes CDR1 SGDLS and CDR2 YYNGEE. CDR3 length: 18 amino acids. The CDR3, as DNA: TGTGCCAGCAGCGTAGATGCCCCAATATCACTAGGGGAAAACATTCAGTACTTC. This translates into CASSVDAPISLGENIQYF.

CDR3 sequence: CASSGTTGGLTYEQYF. CDR3 DNA: TGTGCCAGCAGTGGAACGACAGGGGGCCTTACCTACGAGCAGTACTTC. The chain joins TRBV28 to TRBJ2-7, with 10 positions matching TRBD1. Trimming took 5 bases from V and 2 from J; bases not matched to a gene: 9. CDR1 is MDHEN and CDR2 is SYDVKM in the germline V gene. This CDR3 has 16 amino acids.

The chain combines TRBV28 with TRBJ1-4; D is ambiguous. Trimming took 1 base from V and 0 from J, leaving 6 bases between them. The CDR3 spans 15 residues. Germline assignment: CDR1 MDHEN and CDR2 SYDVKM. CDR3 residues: CASSLSSATNEKLFF. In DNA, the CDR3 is TGTGCCAGCAGTTTATCCTCGGCAACTAATGAAAAACTGTTTTTT.

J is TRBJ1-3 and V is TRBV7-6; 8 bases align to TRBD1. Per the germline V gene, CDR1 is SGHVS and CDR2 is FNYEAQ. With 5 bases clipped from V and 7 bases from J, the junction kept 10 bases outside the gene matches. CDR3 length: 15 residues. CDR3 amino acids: CASSRGQGTLNTIYF. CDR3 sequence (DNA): TGTGCCAGCAGCCGCGGACAGGGTACATTGAACACCATATATTTT.

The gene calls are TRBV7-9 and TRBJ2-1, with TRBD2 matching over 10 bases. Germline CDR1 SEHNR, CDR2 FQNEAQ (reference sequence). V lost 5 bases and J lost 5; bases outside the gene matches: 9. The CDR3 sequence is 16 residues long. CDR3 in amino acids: CASSPRTSGTDNEQFF. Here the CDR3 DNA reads TGTGCCAGCAGCCCGCGGACTAGCGGAACAGACAATGAGCAGTTCTTC.

The CDR3 region is CASKTQGGSKETQYF. In DNA, the CDR3 is TGTGCCAGCAAAACACAGGGTGGGAGCAAAGAGACCCAGTACTTC. The chain joins TRBV28 to TRBJ2-5, with D perhaps TRBD1 (6 bases). Germline V gene lookup returns CDR1 MDHEN and CDR2 SYDVKM. Trimming shortened V by 7 bases and J by 3 bases, and 18 bases separated the two germline ends. CDR3 size: 15 residues.

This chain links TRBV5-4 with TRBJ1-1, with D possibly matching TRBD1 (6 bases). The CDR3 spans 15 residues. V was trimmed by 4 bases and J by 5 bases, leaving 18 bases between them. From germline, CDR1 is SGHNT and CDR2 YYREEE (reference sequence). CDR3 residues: CASSPITGYMTEAFF. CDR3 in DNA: TGTGCCAGCAGCCCGATTACAGGGTATATGACTGAAGCTTTCTTT.